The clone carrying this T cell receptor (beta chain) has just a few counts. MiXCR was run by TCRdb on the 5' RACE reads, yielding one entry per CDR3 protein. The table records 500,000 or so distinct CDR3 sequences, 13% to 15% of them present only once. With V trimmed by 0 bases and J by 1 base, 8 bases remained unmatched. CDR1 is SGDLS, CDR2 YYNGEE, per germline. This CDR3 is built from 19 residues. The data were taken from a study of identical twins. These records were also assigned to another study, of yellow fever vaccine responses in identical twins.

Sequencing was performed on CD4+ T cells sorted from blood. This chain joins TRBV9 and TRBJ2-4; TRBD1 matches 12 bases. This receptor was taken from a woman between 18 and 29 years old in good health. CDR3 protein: CASSVEGQGAQGAKNIQYF. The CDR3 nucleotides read TGTGCCAGCAGCGTAGAGGGACAGGGGGCGCAAGGGGCCAAAAACATTCAGTACTTC. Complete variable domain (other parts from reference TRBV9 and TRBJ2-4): DSGVTQTPKHLITATGQRVTLRCSPRSGDLSVYWYQQSLDQGLQFLIQYYNGEERAKGNILERFSAQQFPDLHSELNLSSLELGDSALYFCASSVEGQGAQGAKNIQYFGAGTRLSVL.